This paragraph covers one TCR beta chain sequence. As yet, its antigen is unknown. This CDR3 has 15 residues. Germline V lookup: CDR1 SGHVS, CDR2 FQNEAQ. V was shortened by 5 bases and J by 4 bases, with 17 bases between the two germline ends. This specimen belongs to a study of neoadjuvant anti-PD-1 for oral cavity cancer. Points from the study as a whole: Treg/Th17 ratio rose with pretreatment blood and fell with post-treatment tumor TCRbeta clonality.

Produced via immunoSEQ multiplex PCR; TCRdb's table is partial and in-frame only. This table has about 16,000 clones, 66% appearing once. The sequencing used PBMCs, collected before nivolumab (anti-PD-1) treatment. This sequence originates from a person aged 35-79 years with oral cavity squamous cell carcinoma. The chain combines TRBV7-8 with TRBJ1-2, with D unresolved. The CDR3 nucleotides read TGTGCCAGCAGCCCGGTGGCATCCTCCCTCTATGGCTACACCTTC. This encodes CASSPVASSLYGYTF.